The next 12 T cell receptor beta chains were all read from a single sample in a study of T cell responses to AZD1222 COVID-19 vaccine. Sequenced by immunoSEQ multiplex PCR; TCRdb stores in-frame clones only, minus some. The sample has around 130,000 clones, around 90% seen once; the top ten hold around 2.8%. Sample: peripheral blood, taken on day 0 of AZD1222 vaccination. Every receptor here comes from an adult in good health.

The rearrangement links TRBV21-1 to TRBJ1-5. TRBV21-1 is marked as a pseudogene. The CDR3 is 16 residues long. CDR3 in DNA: TGTGCCAGCAGGAACCCCTCTGACGGCGTACGTCAGCCCCAGCATTTT. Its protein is CASRNPSDGVRQPQHF.

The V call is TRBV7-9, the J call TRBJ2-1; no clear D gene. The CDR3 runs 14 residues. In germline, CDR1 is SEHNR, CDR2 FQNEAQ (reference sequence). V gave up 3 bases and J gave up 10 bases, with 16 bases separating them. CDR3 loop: CASSFASYTHEQFF. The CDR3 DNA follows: TGTGCCAGCAGCTTCGCCTCCTACACGCACGAGCAGTTCTTC.

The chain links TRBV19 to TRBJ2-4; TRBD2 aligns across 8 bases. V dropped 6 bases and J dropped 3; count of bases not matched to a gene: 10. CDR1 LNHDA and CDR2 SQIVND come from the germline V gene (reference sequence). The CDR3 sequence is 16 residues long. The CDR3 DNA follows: TGTGCCAGTAGCAGTGAGCGGGAGTGGTTCAAAAACATTCAGTACTTC. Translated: CASSSEREWFKNIQYF.

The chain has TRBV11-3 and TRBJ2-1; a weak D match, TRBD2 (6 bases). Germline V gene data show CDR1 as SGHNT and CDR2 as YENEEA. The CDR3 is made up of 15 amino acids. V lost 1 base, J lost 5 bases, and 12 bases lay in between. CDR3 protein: CASSLGGLGDNEQFF. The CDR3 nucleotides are TGTGCCAGCAGCTTAGGGGGACTTGGGGACAATGAGCAGTTCTTC.

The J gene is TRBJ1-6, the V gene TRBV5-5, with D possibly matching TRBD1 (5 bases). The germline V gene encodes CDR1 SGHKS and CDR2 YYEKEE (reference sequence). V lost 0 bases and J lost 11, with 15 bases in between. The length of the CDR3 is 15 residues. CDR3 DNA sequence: TGTGCCAGCAGCTTGGGTGGCAGGGCATTGGCACCCCTCCACTTT. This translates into CASSLGGRALAPLHF.

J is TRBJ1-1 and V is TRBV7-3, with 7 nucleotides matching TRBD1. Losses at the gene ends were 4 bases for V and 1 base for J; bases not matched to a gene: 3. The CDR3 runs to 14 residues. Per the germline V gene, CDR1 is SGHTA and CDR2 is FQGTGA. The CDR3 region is CASSSGQANTEAFF. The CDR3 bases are TGTGCCAGCAGCTCCGGACAGGCGAACACTGAAGCTTTCTTT.

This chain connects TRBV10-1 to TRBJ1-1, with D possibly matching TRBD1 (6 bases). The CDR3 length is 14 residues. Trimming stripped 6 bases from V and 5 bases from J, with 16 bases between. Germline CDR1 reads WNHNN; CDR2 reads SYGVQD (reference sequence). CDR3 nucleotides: TGCGCCAGCAGACGAGAGACTCAGGGGACTGAAGCTTTCTTT. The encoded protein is CASRRETQGTEAFF.

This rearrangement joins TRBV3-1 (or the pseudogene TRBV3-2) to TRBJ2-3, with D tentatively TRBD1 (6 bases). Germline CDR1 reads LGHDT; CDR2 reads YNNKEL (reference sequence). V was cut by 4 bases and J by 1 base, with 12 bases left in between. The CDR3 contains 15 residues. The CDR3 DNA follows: TGTGCCAGCAGCCCGATGGGGGCACGCACAGATACGCAGTATTTT. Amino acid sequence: CASSPMGARTDTQYF.

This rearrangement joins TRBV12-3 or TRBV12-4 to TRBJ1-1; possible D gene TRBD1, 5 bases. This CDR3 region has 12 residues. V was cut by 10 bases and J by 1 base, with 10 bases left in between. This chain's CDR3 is CATKGSNTEAFF. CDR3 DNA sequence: TGTGCCACGAAGGGGTCGAACACTGAAGCTTTCTTT.

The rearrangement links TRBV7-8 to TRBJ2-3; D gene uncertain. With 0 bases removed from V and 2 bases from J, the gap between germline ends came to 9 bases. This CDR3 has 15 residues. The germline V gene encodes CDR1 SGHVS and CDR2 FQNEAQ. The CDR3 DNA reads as TGTGCCAGCAGCTTAGCGCGAGTTCCCACAGATACGCAGTATTTT. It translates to CASSLARVPTDTQYF.

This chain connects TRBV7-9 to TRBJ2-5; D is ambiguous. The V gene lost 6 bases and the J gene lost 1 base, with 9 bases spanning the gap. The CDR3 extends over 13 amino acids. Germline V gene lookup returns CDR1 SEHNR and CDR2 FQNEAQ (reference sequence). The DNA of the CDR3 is TGTGCCAGCAGGGAAGGACCCCAAGAGACCCAGTACTTC. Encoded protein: CASREGPQETQYF.

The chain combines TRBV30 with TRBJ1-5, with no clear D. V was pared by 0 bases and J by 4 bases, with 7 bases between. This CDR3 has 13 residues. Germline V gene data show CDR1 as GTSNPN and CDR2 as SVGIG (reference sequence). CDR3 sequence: CAWSVQENQPQHF. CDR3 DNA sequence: TGTGCCTGGAGTGTGCAGGAGAATCAGCCCCAGCATTTT.